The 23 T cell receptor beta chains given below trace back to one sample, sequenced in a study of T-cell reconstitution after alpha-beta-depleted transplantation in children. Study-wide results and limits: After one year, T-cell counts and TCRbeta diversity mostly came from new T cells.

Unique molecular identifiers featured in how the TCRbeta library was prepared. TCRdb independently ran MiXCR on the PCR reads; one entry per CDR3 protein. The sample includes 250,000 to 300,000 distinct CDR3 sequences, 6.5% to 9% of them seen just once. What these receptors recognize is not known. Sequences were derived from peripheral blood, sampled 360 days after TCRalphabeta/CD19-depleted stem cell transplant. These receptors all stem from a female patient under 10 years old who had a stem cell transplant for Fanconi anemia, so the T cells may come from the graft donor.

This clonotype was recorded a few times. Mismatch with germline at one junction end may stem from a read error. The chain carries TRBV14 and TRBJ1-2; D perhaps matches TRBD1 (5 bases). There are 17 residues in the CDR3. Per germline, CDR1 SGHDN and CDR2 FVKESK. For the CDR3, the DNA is TGTGCCAGCAGCCAAACCGGGACTCCGACTCATAACTATGGTTACACCTTC. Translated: CASSQTGTPTHNYGYTF.

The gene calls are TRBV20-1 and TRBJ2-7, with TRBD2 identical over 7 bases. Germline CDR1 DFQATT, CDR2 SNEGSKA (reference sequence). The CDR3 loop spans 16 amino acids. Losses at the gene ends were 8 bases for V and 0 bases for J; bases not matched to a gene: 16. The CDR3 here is CSSRAPSWTSSYEQYF. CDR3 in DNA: TGCAGTTCAAGGGCTCCCAGCTGGACTAGCTCCTACGAGCAGTACTTC.

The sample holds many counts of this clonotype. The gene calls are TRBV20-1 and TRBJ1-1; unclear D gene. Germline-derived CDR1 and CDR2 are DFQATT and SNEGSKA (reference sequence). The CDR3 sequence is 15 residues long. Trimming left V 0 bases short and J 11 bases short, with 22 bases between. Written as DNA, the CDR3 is TGCAGTGCTAGAGAGTTTGTACACCCTACTACCGGGGCTTTCTTT. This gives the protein CSAREFVHPTTGAFF.

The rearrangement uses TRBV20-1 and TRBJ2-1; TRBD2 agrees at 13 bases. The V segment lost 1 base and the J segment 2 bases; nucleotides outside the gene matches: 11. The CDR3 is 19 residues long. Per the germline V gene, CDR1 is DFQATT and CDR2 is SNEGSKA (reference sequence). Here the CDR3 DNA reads TGCAGTGCTAGAGTTCTCACCCAAGGACTAGCGGGGGCCTACAATGAGCAGTTCTTC. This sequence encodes CSARVLTQGLAGAYNEQFF.

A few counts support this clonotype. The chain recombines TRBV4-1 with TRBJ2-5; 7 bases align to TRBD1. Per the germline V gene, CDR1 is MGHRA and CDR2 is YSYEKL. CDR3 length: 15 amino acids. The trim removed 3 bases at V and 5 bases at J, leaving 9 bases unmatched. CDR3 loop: CASSQTGLSRETQYF. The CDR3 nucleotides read TGCGCCAGCAGCCAGACAGGGTTGAGTAGGGAGACCCAGTACTTC.

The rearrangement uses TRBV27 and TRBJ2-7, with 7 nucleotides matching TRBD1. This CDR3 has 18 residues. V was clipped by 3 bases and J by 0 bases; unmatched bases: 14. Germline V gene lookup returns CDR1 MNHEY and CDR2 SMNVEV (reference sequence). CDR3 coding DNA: TGTGCCAGCAGTTTCCCTTTAACCGGGACAGAAGCCTCCTACGAGCAGTACGTC. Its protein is CASSFPLTGTEASYEQYV.

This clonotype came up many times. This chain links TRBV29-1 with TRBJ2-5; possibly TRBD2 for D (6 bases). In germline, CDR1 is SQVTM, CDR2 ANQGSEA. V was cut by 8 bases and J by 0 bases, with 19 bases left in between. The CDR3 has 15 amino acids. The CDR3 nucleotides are TGCAGCTACGGAGGAAAGGGACTTTACCAAGAGACCCAGTACTTC. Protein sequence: CSYGGKGLYQETQYF.

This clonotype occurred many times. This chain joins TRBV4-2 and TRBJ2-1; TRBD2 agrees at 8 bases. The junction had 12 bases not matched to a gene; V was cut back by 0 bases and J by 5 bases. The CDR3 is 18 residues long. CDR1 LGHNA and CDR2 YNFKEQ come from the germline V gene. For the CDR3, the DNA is TGTGCCAGCAGCCAAGATCCGGCAACCGGACTAGCACACAATGAGCAGTTCTTC. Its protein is CASSQDPATGLAHNEQFF.

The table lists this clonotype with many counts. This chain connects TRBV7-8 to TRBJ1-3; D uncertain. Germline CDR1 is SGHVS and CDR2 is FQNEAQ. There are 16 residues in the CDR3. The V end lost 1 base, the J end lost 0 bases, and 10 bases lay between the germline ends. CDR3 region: CASSLVGRYSGNTIYF. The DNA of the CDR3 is TGTGCCAGCAGCTTAGTGGGGAGGTACTCTGGAAACACCATATATTTT. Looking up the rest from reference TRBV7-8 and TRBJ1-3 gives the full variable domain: GAGVSQSPRYKVAKRGQDVALRCDPISGHVSLFWYQQALGQGPEFLTYFQNEAQLDKSGLPSDRFFAERPEGSVSTLKIQRTQQEDSAVYLCASSLVGRYSGNTIYFGEGSWLTVV.

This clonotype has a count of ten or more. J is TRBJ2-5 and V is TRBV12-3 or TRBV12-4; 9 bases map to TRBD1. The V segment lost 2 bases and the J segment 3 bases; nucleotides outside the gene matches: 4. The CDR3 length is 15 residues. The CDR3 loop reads CASSLWTGAKETQYF. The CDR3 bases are TGTGCCAGCAGTTTATGGACAGGGGCCAAAGAGACCCAGTACTTC.

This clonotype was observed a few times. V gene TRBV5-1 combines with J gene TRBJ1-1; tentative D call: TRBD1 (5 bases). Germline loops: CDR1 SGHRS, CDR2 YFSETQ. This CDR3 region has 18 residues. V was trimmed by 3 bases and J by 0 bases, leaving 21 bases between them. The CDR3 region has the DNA TGCGCCAGCAGCTCCCCCCCCGCCGGGGGGAGACTGAACACTGAAGCTTTCTTT. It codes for CASSSPPAGGRLNTEAFF. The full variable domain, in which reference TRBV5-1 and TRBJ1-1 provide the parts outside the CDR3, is KAGVTQTPRYLIKTRGQQVTLSCSPISGHRSVSWYQQTPGQGLQFLFEYFSETQRNKGNFPGRFSGRQFSNSRSEMNVSTLELGDSALYLCASSSPPAGGRLNTEAFFGQGTRLTVV.

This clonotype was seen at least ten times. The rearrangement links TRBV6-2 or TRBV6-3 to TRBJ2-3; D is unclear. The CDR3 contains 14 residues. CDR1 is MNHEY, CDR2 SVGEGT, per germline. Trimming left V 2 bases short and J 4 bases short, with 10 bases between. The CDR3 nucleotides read TGTGCCAGCAGTTACACCTCGCCCGCAGATACGCAGTATTTT. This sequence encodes CASSYTSPADTQYF.

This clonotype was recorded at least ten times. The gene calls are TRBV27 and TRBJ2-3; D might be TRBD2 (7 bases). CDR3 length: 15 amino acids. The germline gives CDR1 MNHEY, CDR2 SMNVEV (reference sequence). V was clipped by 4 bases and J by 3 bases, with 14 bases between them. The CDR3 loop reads CASSSRGAGTDTQYF. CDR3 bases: TGTGCCAGCAGTTCACGGGGGGCTGGGACAGATACGCAGTATTTT.

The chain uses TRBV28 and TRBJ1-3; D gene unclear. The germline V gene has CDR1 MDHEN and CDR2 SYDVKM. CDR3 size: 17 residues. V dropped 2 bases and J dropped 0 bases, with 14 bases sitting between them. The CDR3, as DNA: TGTGCCAGCAGTTTACCACCAACTTTGAGCTCTGGAAACACCATATATTTT. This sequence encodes CASSLPPTLSSGNTIYF.

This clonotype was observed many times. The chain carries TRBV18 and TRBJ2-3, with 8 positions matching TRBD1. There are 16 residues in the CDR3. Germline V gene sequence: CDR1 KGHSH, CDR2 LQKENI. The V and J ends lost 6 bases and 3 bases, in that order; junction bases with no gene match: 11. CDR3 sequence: CASSPVVRTGTDTQYF. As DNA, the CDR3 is TGTGCCAGCTCCCCGGTCGTACGGACAGGGACAGATACGCAGTATTTT.

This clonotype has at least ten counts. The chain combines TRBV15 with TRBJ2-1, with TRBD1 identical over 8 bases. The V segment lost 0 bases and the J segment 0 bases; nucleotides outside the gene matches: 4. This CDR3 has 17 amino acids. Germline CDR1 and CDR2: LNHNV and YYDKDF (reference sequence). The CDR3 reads CATSRDTQGGSYNEQFF. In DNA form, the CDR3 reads TGTGCCACCAGCAGAGATACACAGGGGGGCTCCTACAATGAGCAGTTCTTC.

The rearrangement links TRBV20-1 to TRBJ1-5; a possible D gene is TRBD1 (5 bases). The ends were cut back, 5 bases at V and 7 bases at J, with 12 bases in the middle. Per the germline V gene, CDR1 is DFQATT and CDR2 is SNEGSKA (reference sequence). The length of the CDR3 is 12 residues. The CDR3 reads CSADSGRQPQHF. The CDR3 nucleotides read TGCAGTGCTGACTCAGGGAGGCAGCCCCAGCATTTT.

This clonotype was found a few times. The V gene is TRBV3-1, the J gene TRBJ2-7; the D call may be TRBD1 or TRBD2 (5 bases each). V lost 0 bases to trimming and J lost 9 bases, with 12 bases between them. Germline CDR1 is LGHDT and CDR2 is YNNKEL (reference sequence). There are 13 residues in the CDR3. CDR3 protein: CASSQDPPGGQYF. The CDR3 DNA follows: TGTGCCAGCAGCCAAGATCCCCCTGGGGGGCAGTACTTC.

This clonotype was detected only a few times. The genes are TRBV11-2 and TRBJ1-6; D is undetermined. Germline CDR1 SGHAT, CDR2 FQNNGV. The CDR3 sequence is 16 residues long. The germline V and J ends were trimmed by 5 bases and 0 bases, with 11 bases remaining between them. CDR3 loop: CASSPDTISYNSPLHF. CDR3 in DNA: TGTGCCAGCAGCCCCGACACAATCTCCTATAATTCACCCCTCCACTTT.

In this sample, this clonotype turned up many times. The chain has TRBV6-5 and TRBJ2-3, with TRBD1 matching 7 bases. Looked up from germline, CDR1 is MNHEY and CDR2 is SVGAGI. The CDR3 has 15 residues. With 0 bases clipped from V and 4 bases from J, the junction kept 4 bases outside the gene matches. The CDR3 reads CASSYSYRGADTQYF. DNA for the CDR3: TGTGCCAGCAGTTACTCTTACAGGGGCGCAGATACGCAGTATTTT.

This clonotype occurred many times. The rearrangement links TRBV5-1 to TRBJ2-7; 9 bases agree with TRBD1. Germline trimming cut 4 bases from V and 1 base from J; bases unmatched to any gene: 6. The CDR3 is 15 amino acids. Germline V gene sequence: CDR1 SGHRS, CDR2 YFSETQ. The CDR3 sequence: CASSGRQGVSYEQYF. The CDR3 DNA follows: TGCGCCAGCAGCGGGCGACAGGGGGTATCCTACGAGCAGTACTTC.

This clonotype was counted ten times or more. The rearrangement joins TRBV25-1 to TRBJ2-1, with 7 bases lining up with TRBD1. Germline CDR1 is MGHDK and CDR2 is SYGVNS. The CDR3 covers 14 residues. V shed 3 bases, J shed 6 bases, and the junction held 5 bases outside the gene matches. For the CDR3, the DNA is TGTGCCAGCAGTGATACCAGGGGGAGCAATGAGCAGTTCTTC. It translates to CASSDTRGSNEQFF.

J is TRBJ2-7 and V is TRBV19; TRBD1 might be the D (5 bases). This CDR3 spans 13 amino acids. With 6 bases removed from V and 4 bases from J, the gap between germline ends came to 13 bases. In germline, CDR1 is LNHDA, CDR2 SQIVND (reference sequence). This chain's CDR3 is CASSDRPAYEQYF. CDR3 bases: TGTGCCAGTAGCGACAGACCGGCGTACGAGCAGTACTTC.